Presented here are 14 T cell receptor beta chains from one specimen sequenced in a study of T cell changes during pregnancy in multiple sclerosis (dated by TCRdb to between 2018 and 2020). The library was prepared using the immunoSEQ multiplex PCR assay. TCRdb took this table from immuneACCESS and kept in-frame rearrangements with V and J called. Such tables lack part of the clones; where checked against another copy, unresolved V genes explain under half of the gap, and the rest is unexplained. Present in this sample are around 73,000 clones, 85% to 95% of which were seen just once. In total, the top ten clones hold 2.8% of the sample. Sequences were derived from peripheral blood, sampled in the third trimester of pregnancy. These receptors were collected from a female donor in good health, enrolled as a control in a pregnancy study.

Only one count was recorded for this clone. The chain uses TRBV11-2 and TRBJ2-3, with D unclear. This CDR3 contains 17 residues. Trimming cost V 1 base and J 2 bases, with 16 bases left between them. Germline V gene lookup returns CDR1 SGHAT and CDR2 FQNNGV. CDR3 sequence reads: CASSLGPLRSTTDTQYF. As DNA, the CDR3 is TGTGCCAGCAGCTTAGGTCCACTACGGTCAACCACAGATACGCAGTATTTT.

The rearrangement uses TRBV7-2 and TRBJ2-1; D is possibly TRBD2 (5 bases). This CDR3 comprises 15 residues. Germline CDR1 SGHTA, CDR2 FQGNSA. V lost 3 bases and J 2 bases, leaving 11 bases between the germline ends. CDR3 coding DNA: TGTGCCAGCAGCTTGTCGGGAAATCCCTACAATGAGCAGTTCTTC. Translated, it gives CASSLSGNPYNEQFF.

The chain is built from TRBV5-1 and TRBJ1-2; 7 bases are a match to TRBD1. V lost 0 bases and J lost 6; bases outside the gene matches: 2. The CDR3 consists of 13 residues. CDR1 and CDR2 (germline): SGHRS, YFSETQ. CDR3: CASSLDRGDGYTF. DNA of the CDR3: TGCGCCAGCAGCTTGGACAGGGGCGATGGCTACACCTTC.

The chain has TRBV4-1 and TRBJ2-7, with 9 bases identical to TRBD2. Looked up from germline, CDR1 is MGHRA and CDR2 is YSYEKL. The CDR3 has 16 amino acids. V shed 8 bases, J shed 2 bases, and the junction held 13 bases outside the gene matches. The CDR3 DNA is TGCGCCAGCGGCCCAGGAGCGGGGGGAAAGGCCTACGAGCAGTACTTC. This gives the protein CASGPGAGGKAYEQYF.

V and J are TRBV2 and TRBJ2-7, with 11 bases identical to TRBD2. The CDR3 is 15 residues long. Germline loops: CDR1 SNHLY, CDR2 FYNNEI. Trimming cost V 2 bases and J 6 bases; bases outside gene matches: 6. CDR3 residues: CASSEMLAGGIEQYF. In DNA, the CDR3 is TGTGCCAGCAGTGAAATGCTAGCGGGAGGAATCGAGCAGTACTTC.

This chain uses TRBV7-9 with TRBJ2-1, with TRBD1 as a possible D gene (5 bases). The CDR3 runs to 15 residues. Trimming removed 3 bases at V and 4 bases at J, with 13 bases between. Germline loops: CDR1 SEHNR, CDR2 FQNEAQ (reference sequence). The CDR3 coding sequence is TGTGCCAGCAGCTTCTCCCGAAAGGGGTACAATGAGCAGTTCTTC. Translation gives CASSFSRKGYNEQFF.

The CDR3 loop is CASSGTSGAAWELFF. The CDR3 DNA is TGTGCCAGCAGCGGGACTAGCGGGGCCGCTTGGGAGCTGTTTTTT. This chain joins TRBV9 and TRBJ2-2; 12 bases are a match to TRBD2. The CDR3 extends over 15 amino acids. Germline trimming cut 3 bases from V and 9 bases from J; bases unmatched to any gene: 6. Germline CDR1 and CDR2: SGDLS and YYNGEE. The full variable domain, completed using reference TRBV9 and TRBJ2-2, is DSGVTQTPKHLITATGQRVTLRCSPRSGDLSVYWYQQSLDQGLQFLIQYYNGEERAKGNILERFSAQQFPDLHSELNLSSLELGDSALYFCASSGTSGAAWELFFGEGSRLTVL.

Only one count was recorded for this clone. V usage is TRBV19 and J usage is TRBJ2-6, with a weak D call TRBD1 (6 bases). Trimming removed 5 bases from V and 4 bases from J, with 15 bases in between. The V gene's germline CDR1 is LNHDA and CDR2 SQIVND (reference sequence). This CDR3 region has 16 residues. CDR3 coding DNA: TGTGCCAGTAGTTTAACAGGGACCTCCGGGGCCAACGTCCTGACTTTC. Translated, it gives CASSLTGTSGANVLTF.

A single count supports this clone. The chain is built from TRBV7-8 and TRBJ1-1; D is unresolved. V was shortened by 6 bases and J by 3 bases, with 14 bases between the two germline ends. The CDR3 is made up of 14 amino acids. Germline CDR1 SGHVS, CDR2 FQNEAQ. CDR3: CASRLRESDTEAFF. The CDR3 coding sequence is TGTGCCAGCAGGTTACGGGAATCGGACACTGAAGCTTTCTTT.

This chain uses TRBV5-4 with TRBJ2-2; 8 bases map to TRBD2. The V and J ends lost 2 bases and 4 bases, in that order; junction bases with no gene match: 4. The CDR3 is 15 residues long. CDR1 is SGHNT and CDR2 is YYREEE in the germline V gene (reference sequence). CDR3 protein: CASSFTGGSTGELFF. The CDR3 DNA reads as TGTGCCAGCAGCTTTACGGGAGGGTCCACCGGGGAGCTGTTTTTT.

The chain couples TRBV19 to TRBJ2-1; D perhaps matches TRBD1 (6 bases). Germline lookup yields CDR1 LNHDA and CDR2 SQIVND (reference sequence). This CDR3 is 17 amino acids long. Trimming removed 8 bases at V and 5 bases at J, with 25 bases between. The CDR3 loop reads CASQAGDPNGVNNEQFF. Written as DNA, the CDR3 is TGTGCCAGTCAGGCAGGGGACCCCAACGGGGTAAACAATGAGCAGTTCTTC.

The chain has TRBV27 and TRBJ1-2, with a weak D call TRBD1 (5 bases). From germline, CDR1 is MNHEY and CDR2 SMNVEV (reference sequence). This CDR3 spans 12 amino acids. The V gene lost 5 bases and the J gene lost 8 bases, with 12 bases spanning the gap. For the CDR3, the DNA is TGTGCCAGCAGTACAGGAGGGGAGGGCTACACCTTC. Its protein is CASSTGGEGYTF.

V is TRBV4-3 and J is TRBJ2-2, with D unclear. The V and J ends lost 3 bases and 1 base respectively, with 12 bases between them. Germline V gene data show CDR1 as LGHNA and CDR2 as YSLEER. This CDR3 has 16 residues. The CDR3 loop reads CASSHNPPENTGELFF. The CDR3 DNA sequence: TGCGCCAGCAGCCACAACCCCCCAGAGAACACCGGGGAGCTGTTTTTT.

This rearrangement joins TRBV18 to TRBJ2-5; perhaps TRBD2 as D (5 bases). V gave up 6 bases and J gave up 0 bases, with 14 bases separating them. Looked up from germline, CDR1 is KGHSH and CDR2 is LQKENI. The CDR3 spans 15 residues. CDR3 in DNA: TGTGCCAGCTCTCCCTTTACGGACTACCAAGAGACCCAGTACTTC. Protein sequence: CASSPFTDYQETQYF.